This T cell receptor beta chain was sequenced during a study of OX40 agonist ivuxolimab in advanced cancers. Whole-study results and caveats: On average, CD8+ T cells had more expanded clones than CD4+. Some patients who did not respond also had low normalized T-cell clonal expansion.

Assay: immunoSEQ multiplex PCR; the TCRdb copy retains only in-frame clones and omits some. The sample has tens of thousands of clones, 88% seen once. In regard to this clone: Its antigen is not identified.

Excluded were patients having autoimmune disease history or systemic immunosuppression. This specimen consisted of CD4+ or CD8+ T cells sorted from blood, obtained in a trial of the OX40 agonist ivuxolimab. The TCR was taken from an adult with an advanced solid tumor such as melanoma, head and neck, liver or kidney cancer.

In nucleotides, the CDR3 is TGTGCCAGCTCACCGGTAGGGGGCTACGAGCAGTACTTC. Amino acid sequence: CASSPVGGYEQYF. The genes are TRBV18 and TRBJ2-7, with a weak D call TRBD1 (6 bases). CDR1 and CDR2 (germline): KGHSH, LQKENI. This CDR3 is 13 amino acids long. V lost 3 bases to trimming and J lost 3 bases, with 9 bases between them.